Listed below are T cell receptor beta chains from one sample, sequenced in a study of a mutant IDH1 vaccine in newly diagnosed glioma. The antigens these receptors bind are not known. Sequencing used immunoSEQ multiplex PCR; TCRdb keeps in-frame clones, though not all of them. Of over 30,000 clones in the sample, around 58% are singletons; the top ten hold approximately 10%. The input for sequencing was PBMCs, taken from a glioma patient whose treatment included an IDH1 peptide vaccine. These TCRs come from a woman under 30 with glioma. CDR3s include the opening cysteine and the closing phenylalanine or tryptophan. A D gene is named only where the DNA matches it firmly. Clone size is given for some rows only: seen once, a few or many times, or a class if the clone is expanded.

cdr3_nt cdr3_aa d_call v_call clone_size j_call
TGTGCCAGCAGTACCTTAACAGGTCTGTCTAACTATGGCTACACCTTC CASSTLTGLSNYGYTF . TRBV28 . TRBJ1-2
TGTGCCAGCAGCTCGACAGGGATCTCTAGCACAGATACGCAGTATTTT CASSSTGISSTDTQYF TRBD1 TRBV7-9 . TRBJ2-3
TGTGCCTGGAGTGTATTAGGCAGCTACTTCGGGAAACTGTTTTTT CAWSVLGSYFGKLFF . TRBV30 . TRBJ1-4
TGCGCCAGCAGCCAAGAAAGGGTCAACTCCTACGAGCAGTACTTC CASSQERVNSYEQYF . TRBV4-1 . TRBJ2-7
TGTGCCAGCAGCTTAGGGTTCCGGGAGCAGTACTTC CASSLGFREQYF . TRBV13 . TRBJ2-7
TGTGCCAGCAGTTTGGGTAGTTTGCGGGGGGAGCAGTACTTC CASSLGSLRGEQYF TRBD2 TRBV28 . TRBJ2-5
TGTGCCAGTAGTCAGGGACTAGCGGAAACAATTAACACCGGGGAGCTGTTTTTT CASSQGLAETINTGELFF TRBD2 TRBV19 . TRBJ2-2
TGTGCCAGCAGCGTAGGTCCAGGCTACGAGCAGTACTTC CASSVGPGYEQYF . TRBV9 . TRBJ2-7
TGTGCCAGCAGCCTGGCTCAAGTGAACACCGGGGAGCTGTTTTTT CASSLAQVNTGELFF . TRBV7-3 . TRBJ2-2
TGCGCCAGCAGCCACCCCACCGGGAAATATGGCTACACCTTC CASSHPTGKYGYTF . TRBV23-1 . TRBJ1-2
TGTGCCAGCACCCCGGCTGGGGGGGCTGCCGTAATGGTAGGGTACTTC CASTPAGGAAVMVGYF . TRBV28 . TRBJ2-5
TGTGCCAGCAGCATACTAGCGGGAGGAGGCACCGGGGAGCTGTTTTTT CASSILAGGGTGELFF TRBD2 TRBV6-4 . TRBJ2-2
TGTGCCAGCAAACGCCGAGGGGGCGGTGGCTCTGAAGCTTTCTTT CASKRRGGGGSEAFF TRBD1 TRBV28 . TRBJ1-1
TGTGCCAGCAGCGTAAGTCAGCGGAACACTGAAGCTTTCTTT CASSVSQRNTEAFF . TRBV9 few TRBJ1-1
TGTGCCAGCAGCCTCTCAACAGGGGCCACTGAAGCTTTCTTT CASSLSTGATEAFF TRBD1 TRBV11-2 . TRBJ1-1
TGTGCCAGCAGTTACTCAACCAGCAATCAGCCCCAGCATTTT CASSYSTSNQPQHF . TRBV6-6 . TRBJ1-5